The rows below give T cell receptor beta chains drawn from one sample of a study of cytotoxic CD8 clonotypes in ibrutinib-treated CLL. Sequenced by immunoSEQ multiplex PCR; TCRdb stores in-frame clones only, minus some. Seen here are hundreds of thousands of clones, under 80% observed once, and the top ten hold over 15%. The sequencing here drew on PBMCs, taken after 24 months of ibrutinib treatment. The origin of the receptors is a human donor with chronic lymphocytic leukemia. Both conserved end residues are part of each CDR3. A D gene is named only where the DNA matches it firmly. Size is stated for part of the rows, as once, few or many counts, or as a class when the clone is expanded.

J gene: TRBJ2-1; clone size: .; D gene: TRBD2; V gene: TRBV9; CDR3 protein: CASSVYSSSGRGNEQFF; CDR3 DNA: TGTGCCAGCAGCGTGTATTCCTCTAGCGGGAGAGGCAATGAGCAGTTCTTC
J gene: TRBJ2-7; clone size: .; D gene: .; V gene: TRBV5-1; CDR3 protein: CASSLEGRDYEQYF; CDR3 DNA: TGCGCCAGCAGTCTAGAGGGCAGGGATTACGAGCAGTACTTC
J gene: TRBJ1-1; clone size: .; D gene: .; V gene: TRBV5-1; CDR3 protein: CASSLAGHEAFF; CDR3 DNA: TGCGCCAGCAGCTTGGCCGGGCATGAAGCTTTCTTT
J gene: TRBJ1-4; clone size: .; D gene: .; V gene: TRBV5-4; CDR3 protein: CASSFSGSGAEKLFF; CDR3 DNA: TGTGCCAGCAGCTTTTCCGGGTCAGGGGCTGAAAAACTGTTTTTT
J gene: TRBJ1-2; clone size: .; D gene: .; V gene: TRBV4-2; CDR3 protein: CASSQGLLSTYGDNYGYTF; CDR3 DNA: TGTGCCAGCAGCCAAGGTCTGCTGAGCACTTACGGCGATAACTATGGCTACACCTTC
J gene: TRBJ1-5; clone size: .; D gene: .; V gene: TRBV5-6; CDR3 protein: CASSLGGGGQPQHF; CDR3 DNA: TGTGCCAGCAGTCTAGGGGGAGGAGGTCAGCCCCAGCATTTT
J gene: TRBJ2-1; clone size: .; D gene: .; V gene: TRBV11-2; CDR3 protein: CASSWGLDSGDSYNEQFF; CDR3 DNA: TGTGCCAGCAGCTGGGGTTTGGACAGCGGAGACTCCTACAATGAGCAGTTCTTC
J gene: TRBJ1-1; clone size: .; D gene: .; V gene: TRBV6-5; CDR3 protein: CASSYAGLAFF; CDR3 DNA: TGTGCCAGCAGTTACGCTGGGTTGGCTTTCTTT
J gene: TRBJ2-5; clone size: .; D gene: TRBD1; V gene: TRBV18; CDR3 protein: CASSPPMRDRIIQETQYF; CDR3 DNA: TGTGCCAGCTCACCCCCGATGCGGGACAGGATTATCCAAGAGACCCAGTACTTC
J gene: TRBJ2-2; clone size: .; D gene: .; V gene: TRBV9; CDR3 protein: CASSPRDAGELFF; CDR3 DNA: TGTGCCAGCAGCCCCAGGGACGCCGGGGAGCTGTTTTTT
J gene: TRBJ2-3; clone size: .; D gene: TRBD2; V gene: TRBV11-2; CDR3 protein: CASSTTSGRADTQYF; CDR3 DNA: TGTGCCAGCAGCACGACTAGCGGGAGGGCAGATACGCAGTATTTT
J gene: TRBJ1-5; clone size: .; D gene: TRBD1; V gene: TRBV19; CDR3 protein: CASSIRGPNQPQHF; CDR3 DNA: TGTGCCAGTAGTATTAGGGGGCCCAATCAGCCCCAGCATTTT
J gene: TRBJ2-2; clone size: .; D gene: .; V gene: TRBV27; CDR3 protein: CASSSVSKFAGELFF; CDR3 DNA: TGTGCCAGCAGTTCGGTATCCAAGTTCGCCGGGGAGCTGTTTTTT
J gene: TRBJ1-1; clone size: .; D gene: .; V gene: TRBV6-5; CDR3 protein: CASSLTQGNTEAFF; CDR3 DNA: TGTGCCAGCAGTTTGACTCAGGGGAACACTGAAGCTTTCTTT
J gene: TRBJ2-7; clone size: .; D gene: .; V gene: TRBV29-1; CDR3 protein: CSVEITGLYEQYF; CDR3 DNA: TGCAGCGTTGAAATCACAGGACTCTACGAGCAGTACTTC
J gene: TRBJ2-2; clone size: once; D gene: .; V gene: TRBV2; CDR3 protein: CASREDRNTGELFF; CDR3 DNA: TGTGCCAGCAGAGAGGACAGGAACACCGGGGAGCTGTTTTTT
J gene: TRBJ2-3; clone size: .; D gene: .; V gene: TRBV7-8; CDR3 protein: CASSLHKGTDTQYF; CDR3 DNA: TGTGCCAGCAGCTTACACAAGGGCACAGATACGCAGTATTTT
J gene: TRBJ2-1; clone size: few; D gene: .; V gene: TRBV29-1; CDR3 protein: CSVEAAPGNEQFF; CDR3 DNA: TGCAGCGTTGAAGCCGCACCGGGGAATGAGCAGTTCTTC
J gene: TRBJ2-5; clone size: .; D gene: .; V gene: TRBV7-2; CDR3 protein: CASSLLGGGRETQYF; CDR3 DNA: TGTGCCAGCAGCCTCCTGGGTGGCGGCCGGGAGACCCAGTACTTC
J gene: TRBJ2-1; clone size: .; D gene: TRBD2; V gene: TRBV7-2; CDR3 protein: CASSSGTSTYNEQFF; CDR3 DNA: TGTGCCAGCAGCTCCGGGACTAGCACATACAATGAGCAGTTCTTC
J gene: TRBJ2-3; clone size: once; D gene: .; V gene: TRBV2; CDR3 protein: CASRGVGTQYF; CDR3 DNA: TGTGCCAGCAGGGGAGTGGGAACGCAGTATTTT
J gene: TRBJ2-2; clone size: few; D gene: TRBD2; V gene: TRBV28; CDR3 protein: CASSFGGGYTGELFF; CDR3 DNA: TGTGCCAGCAGTTTCGGGGGAGGGTACACCGGGGAGCTGTTTTTT
J gene: TRBJ1-5; clone size: .; D gene: .; V gene: TRBV28; CDR3 protein: CASSRGGSNQPQHF; CDR3 DNA: TGTGCCAGCAGCAGGGGAGGCAGCAATCAGCCCCAGCATTTT
J gene: TRBJ2-5; clone size: .; D gene: .; V gene: TRBV11-3; CDR3 protein: CASSSGVGTAYQETQYF; CDR3 DNA: TGTGCCAGCAGCTCGGGAGTCGGGACGGCGTACCAAGAGACCCAGTACTTC
J gene: TRBJ1-1; clone size: .; D gene: TRBD1; V gene: TRBV6-5; CDR3 protein: CASSSTTGSEAFF; CDR3 DNA: TGTGCCAGCAGTTCCACGACAGGGTCTGAAGCTTTCTTT
J gene: TRBJ1-4; clone size: .; D gene: .; V gene: TRBV29-1; CDR3 protein: CSVGDEKLFF; CDR3 DNA: TGCAGCGTTGGGGATGAAAAACTGTTTTTT
J gene: TRBJ2-3; clone size: .; D gene: TRBD1; V gene: TRBV6-4; CDR3 protein: CASSPQGASTDTQYF; CDR3 DNA: TGTGCCAGCAGTCCTCAGGGGGCAAGCACAGATACGCAGTATTTT
J gene: TRBJ2-3; clone size: .; D gene: TRBD2; V gene: TRBV29-1; CDR3 protein: CSVEVVAGEVLGTQYF; CDR3 DNA: TGCAGCGTTGAAGTGGTAGCGGGAGAAGTTTTGGGTACGCAGTATTTT
J gene: TRBJ2-2; clone size: .; D gene: TRBD2; V gene: TRBV11-3; CDR3 protein: CASSPQPSGSTGELFF; CDR3 DNA: TGTGCCAGCAGCCCCCAGCCCAGCGGGAGCACCGGGGAGCTGTTTTTT
J gene: TRBJ2-5; clone size: .; D gene: TRBD1; V gene: TRBV29-1; CDR3 protein: CSVDGDRVVKTQYF; CDR3 DNA: TGCAGCGTGGACGGGGACAGGGTGGTAAAGACCCAGTACTTC
J gene: TRBJ2-1; clone size: .; D gene: .; V gene: TRBV7-9; CDR3 protein: CASSFVRVATDNEQFF; CDR3 DNA: TGTGCCAGCAGCTTCGTCAGGGTAGCGACTGACAATGAGCAGTTCTTC
J gene: TRBJ2-1; clone size: .; D gene: TRBD1; V gene: TRBV27; CDR3 protein: CASSLGTGMNEQFF; CDR3 DNA: TGTGCCAGCAGTTTAGGGACAGGGATGAATGAGCAGTTCTTC
J gene: TRBJ2-7; clone size: .; D gene: TRBD2; V gene: TRBV9; CDR3 protein: CASSVAPSGPFEQYF; CDR3 DNA: TGTGCCAGCAGCGTAGCTCCTAGCGGCCCGTTCGAGCAGTACTTC
J gene: TRBJ2-7; clone size: .; D gene: TRBD2; V gene: TRBV6-5; CDR3 protein: CAGRTSGSHEQYF; CDR3 DNA: TGTGCCGGCCGGACTAGCGGGAGTCATGAGCAGTACTTC
J gene: TRBJ1-1; clone size: .; D gene: .; V gene: TRBV18; CDR3 protein: CASSPRDSGYTEAFF; CDR3 DNA: TGTGCCAGCTCACCACGGGACTCTGGCTACACTGAAGCTTTCTTT
J gene: TRBJ1-3; clone size: once; D gene: .; V gene: TRBV5-1; CDR3 protein: CASSGRDGNTIYF; CDR3 DNA: TGCGCCAGCAGCGGGAGGGATGGAAACACCATATATTTT
J gene: TRBJ2-7; clone size: .; D gene: TRBD2; V gene: TRBV30; CDR3 protein: CAWDSGRTSGRTEQYF; CDR3 DNA: TGTGCCTGGGACAGCGGTAGGACTAGCGGGAGGACCGAGCAGTACTTC
J gene: TRBJ2-2; clone size: .; D gene: TRBD1; V gene: TRBV11-3; CDR3 protein: CASSLGDRGIGELFF; CDR3 DNA: TGTGCCAGCAGCTTAGGTGACAGGGGGATCGGGGAGCTGTTTTTT
J gene: TRBJ2-7; clone size: few; D gene: TRBD1; V gene: TRBV19; CDR3 protein: CATGQAGEQYF; CDR3 DNA: TGTGCCACTGGACAGGCCGGCGAGCAGTACTTC
J gene: TRBJ2-5; clone size: once; D gene: .; V gene: TRBV15; CDR3 protein: CATSSGGVVETQYF; CDR3 DNA: TGTGCCACCAGCAGCGGAGGGGTGGTAGAGACCCAGTACTTC
J gene: TRBJ1-2; clone size: .; D gene: TRBD1; V gene: TRBV19; CDR3 protein: CASSIGDRIYGYTF; CDR3 DNA: TGTGCCAGTAGTATTGGGGACAGGATCTATGGCTACACCTTC
J gene: TRBJ2-5; clone size: .; D gene: .; V gene: TRBV19; CDR3 protein: CASSSYVLGKPKETQYF; CDR3 DNA: TGTGCCAGTAGTAGTTATGTTTTGGGAAAACCTAAAGAGACCCAGTACTTC
J gene: TRBJ2-7; clone size: .; D gene: .; V gene: TRBV28; CDR3 protein: CASSLSGTPGEQYF; CDR3 DNA: TGTGCCAGCAGTCTCTCCGGGACGCCAGGCGAGCAGTACTTC
J gene: TRBJ2-2; clone size: .; D gene: TRBD1; V gene: TRBV10-1; CDR3 protein: CASSTQGLTGELFF; CDR3 DNA: TGCGCCAGCAGTACACAGGGGTTAACCGGGGAGCTGTTTTTT
J gene: TRBJ2-7; clone size: few; D gene: TRBD1; V gene: TRBV27; CDR3 protein: CASSRTGPFYEQYF; CDR3 DNA: TGTGCCAGCAGCCGGACAGGGCCCTTCTACGAGCAGTACTTC
J gene: TRBJ1-2; clone size: .; D gene: TRBD1; V gene: TRBV28; CDR3 protein: CASSLNFGTGGNGYTF; CDR3 DNA: TGTGCCAGCAGTTTAAATTTTGGGACAGGGGGAAATGGCTACACCTTC
J gene: TRBJ2-5; clone size: .; D gene: .; V gene: TRBV7-2; CDR3 protein: CASSSTSETQYF; CDR3 DNA: TGTGCCAGCAGCTCAACAAGTGAGACCCAGTACTTC